The entry that follows covers one T cell receptor (beta chain) sequence. The antigen is not known. TCRdb independently ran MiXCR on the PCR reads; one entry per CDR3 protein. The repertoire holds about 500,000 distinct CDR3 sequences, with about a fifth as singletons. This CDR3 spans 16 amino acids. The trim removed 3 bases at V and 2 bases at J, leaving 7 bases unmatched. Germline CDR1 is MDHEN and CDR2 is SYDVKM. The data derive from a study of molecular identifiers for immune sequencing clone quantification. Whole-study results and caveats: Naive cells had under 1% of molecules in clones above 20 RNA copies, effectors over 99%.

The TCR comes from a human donor in good health. Some libraries in this study had Jurkat cell RNA spiked in. The gene calls are TRBV28 and TRBJ2-1; 7 bases line up with TRBD2. Specimen: naive CD8+ T cells from blood, with Jurkat cell RNA spiked in. Specified subset: FACS-sorted CD8+CD4-CCR7+CD45RA+ naive T cells. The CDR3 region has the DNA TGTGCCAGCAGTTTCGAGCTAGCGGAGACCTACAATGAGCAGTTCTTC. Protein sequence: CASSFELAETYNEQFF. The full variable domain, completed using reference TRBV28 and TRBJ2-1, is DVKVTQSSRYLVKRTGEKVFLECVQDMDHENMFWYRQDPGLGLRLIYFSYDVKMKEKGDIPEGYSVSREKKERFSLILESASTNQTSMYLCASSFELAETYNEQFFGPGTRLTVL.